The sequence of this T cell receptor beta chain was determined in a study of neoadjuvant nivolumab and ipilimumab in lung cancer. Sequencing was performed with immunoSEQ multiplex PCR; in TCRdb, only in-frame clones are kept and a portion is missing. Of 30,000 or so clones listed, roughly nine tenths are singletons. Material: peripheral blood, obtained after neoadjuvant nivolumab, alone or with ipilimumab, at or shortly before surgery. This receptor was taken from an adult with non-small cell lung cancer.

CDR3 in DNA: TGTGCCAGCTCACCACTGTCCGGGAGTAAAGAGACCCAGTACTTC. Protein product: CASSPLSGSKETQYF. The chain uses TRBV18 and TRBJ2-5; tentatively, D is TRBD2 (6 bases). V was pared by 1 base and J by 3 bases, with 12 bases between. This CDR3 contains 15 residues. Germline lookup yields CDR1 KGHSH and CDR2 LQKENI.